These 24 T cell receptor beta chains were all obtained from the same sample, sequenced in a study of OX40 agonist ivuxolimab in advanced cancers. The table came from immunoSEQ multiplex PCR; TCRdb's copy has only in-frame clones and leaves some out. The table records about 90,000 clones, roughly 89% of them present only once. The sequencing used CD4+ or CD8+ T cells sorted from blood, collected in a trial of the OX40 agonist ivuxolimab. Receptors were obtained from an adult with an advanced solid tumor such as melanoma, head and neck, liver or kidney cancer.

This chain joins TRBV27 and TRBJ1-1, with 7 bases aligning to TRBD1. This CDR3 has 14 amino acids. Germline V gives CDR1 MNHEY, CDR2 SMNVEV (reference sequence). V dropped 5 bases and J dropped 7; count of bases not matched to a gene: 10. This CDR3 reads CASSNEGAWGEAFF. The DNA for the CDR3 is TGTGCCAGCAGTAACGAGGGGGCTTGGGGTGAAGCTTTCTTT.

The rearrangement uses TRBV6-1 and TRBJ2-3, with 7 bases that match TRBD2. This CDR3 comprises 15 residues. Germline lookup yields CDR1 MNHNS and CDR2 SASEGT. V lost 6 bases, J lost 0 bases, and 6 bases stayed unmatched. Written as DNA, the CDR3 is TGTGCCAGCAGGGGAGCGGGATGGAGCACAGATACGCAGTATTTT. Translation gives CASRGAGWSTDTQYF.

This chain uses TRBV19 with TRBJ1-1; a weak D match, TRBD1 (5 bases). Germline V gives CDR1 LNHDA, CDR2 SQIVND (reference sequence). The CDR3 has 12 residues. Deletions cut 8 bases from V and 0 bases from J, with 7 bases between. The CDR3, as DNA: TGTGCCAGTCAGGGCCTGAACACTGAAGCTTTCTTT. This encodes CASQGLNTEAFF.

The chain links TRBV5-4 to TRBJ2-1, with TRBD2 matching 10 bases. The trim removed 0 bases at V and 3 bases at J, leaving 0 bases unmatched. This CDR3 spans 15 amino acids. Germline V CDR1 and CDR2: SGHNT, YYREEE (reference sequence). DNA for the CDR3: TGTGCCAGCAGCTTGGAGCGGGAGGGCTACAATGAGCAGTTCTTC. This gives the protein CASSLEREGYNEQFF.

DNA for the CDR3: TGCGCCAGCAGCTTGGCCTCACAAGGATACGAGCAGTACTTC. Translating it yields CASSLASQGYEQYF. V gene TRBV5-1 combines with J gene TRBJ2-7; D remains unclear. CDR1 and CDR2 from the germline V gene are SGHRS and YFSETQ. V lost 0 bases, J lost 4 bases, and 11 bases lay in between. CDR3 length equals 14 residues.

The CDR3: CASSLGPRADTQYF. As DNA, the CDR3 is TGTGCCAGTAGTCTAGGGCCTAGGGCAGATACGCAGTATTTT. V gene TRBV19 combines with J gene TRBJ2-3; no definite D call. CDR1 is LNHDA and CDR2 is SQIVND in the germline V gene (reference sequence). V was pared by 5 bases and J by 4 bases, with 13 bases between. The CDR3 sequence is 14 residues long.

This sequence joins TRBV6-5 and TRBJ2-5; 7 bases match TRBD1. With 5 bases clipped from V and 1 base from J, the junction kept 4 bases outside the gene matches. Germline CDR1 reads MNHEY; CDR2 reads SVGAGI. This CDR3 contains 14 residues. CDR3 protein: CASSTDRRQETQYF. CDR3 in DNA: TGTGCCAGCAGTACGGACAGGCGCCAAGAGACCCAGTACTTC.

The rearrangement joins TRBV18 to TRBJ2-2, with D hard to call. Trimming pared 0 bases from V and 7 bases from J, leaving 0 bases between. The CDR3 contains 11 residues. Germline V gene sequence: CDR1 KGHSH, CDR2 LQKENI. CDR3: CASSPPGELFF. The CDR3 DNA follows: TGTGCCAGCTCACCACCCGGGGAGCTGTTTTTT.

This chain joins TRBV19 and TRBJ1-5; D unresolved. The CDR3 has 13 amino acids. The V and J ends lost 6 bases and 5 bases respectively, with 11 bases between them. Germline lookup yields CDR1 LNHDA and CDR2 SQIVND (reference sequence). The CDR3 spells CASSPTVDQPQHF. The CDR3 DNA sequence: TGTGCCAGTAGCCCGACTGTTGATCAGCCCCAGCATTTT. The full variable domain, in which reference TRBV19 and TRBJ1-5 provide the parts outside the CDR3, is DGGITQSPKYLFRKEGQNVTLSCEQNLNHDAMYWYRQDPGQGLRLIYYSQIVNDFQKGDIAEGYSVSREKKESFPLTVTSAQKNPTAFYLCASSPTVDQPQHFGDGTRLSIL.

This chain connects TRBV4-2 to TRBJ1-1; TRBD1 might be the D (5 bases). V was trimmed by 7 bases and J by 6 bases, leaving 21 bases between them. Germline CDR1 and CDR2: LGHNA and YNFKEQ. The CDR3 sequence is 15 residues long. CDR3 in DNA: TGTGCCAGCATCTCTGGGGGAGGGGTATATGCTGAAGCTTTCTTT. Its protein is CASISGGGVYAEAFF.

This chain links TRBV7-2 with TRBJ2-7; 12 positions match TRBD2. This CDR3 region has 16 residues. Germline V gene lookup returns CDR1 SGHTA and CDR2 FQGNSA. The V segment lost 3 bases and the J segment 2 bases; nucleotides outside the gene matches: 5. CDR3 protein: CASSLLLAGGTYEQYF. The CDR3 DNA reads TGTGCCAGCAGCTTGCTCCTAGCGGGAGGGACCTACGAGCAGTACTTC. Full variable domain (outside the CDR3, taken from reference TRBV7-2 and TRBJ2-7): GAGVSQSPSNKVTEKGKDVELRCDPISGHTALYWYRQSLGQGLEFLIYFQGNSAPDKSGLPSDRFSAERTGGSVSTLTIQRTQQEDSAVYLCASSLLLAGGTYEQYFGPGTRLTVT.

The rearrangement joins TRBV29-1 to TRBJ2-7, with TRBD1 identical over 10 bases. The CDR3 extends over 13 amino acids. Germline CDR1 reads SQVTM; CDR2 reads ANQGSEA. After removal of 6 bases from V and 6 bases from J, the junction contained 8 bases not matched to a gene. The CDR3 region is CSVGQGPPVEQYF. CDR3 DNA sequence: TGCAGCGTGGGACAGGGGCCACCGGTCGAGCAGTACTTC.

The rearrangement links TRBV4-2 to TRBJ1-2; no firm D call. The CDR3 totals 16 residues. V was trimmed by 5 bases and J by 8 bases, leaving 24 bases between them. Germline V CDR1 and CDR2: LGHNA, YNFKEQ. The CDR3: CASSFKIEGVSSGYTF. In DNA form, the CDR3 reads TGTGCCAGCAGCTTTAAGATTGAGGGCGTTTCATCCGGCTACACCTTC.

V usage is TRBV11-3 and J usage is TRBJ1-1; weak D call: TRBD1 (5 bases). This CDR3 has 13 residues. The V and J ends lost 4 bases and 5 bases respectively, with 11 bases between them. CDR1 is SGHNT and CDR2 is YENEEA in the germline V gene. The CDR3 region is CASSSQGETEAFF. The CDR3 nucleotides read TGTGCCAGCAGCTCGCAGGGAGAGACTGAAGCTTTCTTT.

The CDR3 bases are TGCGCCAGCAGCTTGGTAACGGCAGGCGATACGCAGTATTTT. Protein: CASSLVTAGDTQYF. The gene calls are TRBV5-1 and TRBJ2-3; D gene uncertain. Trimming took off 0 bases at V and 6 bases at J, with 11 bases between the two ends. The germline V gene encodes CDR1 SGHRS and CDR2 YFSETQ. There are 14 residues in the CDR3.

For the CDR3, the DNA is TGTGCCAGCAGCCCGCGGGACTCCCAAGAGACCCAGTACTTC. Encoded protein: CASSPRDSQETQYF. The genes are TRBV13 and TRBJ2-5; D perhaps matches TRBD2 (6 bases). This CDR3 is 14 amino acids long. V dropped 5 bases and J dropped 1 base, with 11 bases sitting between them. Germline values: CDR1 PRHDT, CDR2 FYEKMQ (reference sequence).

This chain connects TRBV5-5 to TRBJ2-2; 7 positions agree with TRBD1. Looked up from germline, CDR1 is SGHKS and CDR2 is YYEKEE (reference sequence). Trimming removed 2 bases from V and 6 bases from J; junction bases left unmatched: 13. This CDR3 has 17 residues. CDR3 protein: CASSFRQGSSLAGELFF. DNA for the CDR3: TGTGCCAGCAGCTTTAGACAGGGCAGTTCATTGGCCGGGGAGCTGTTTTTT.

The chain carries TRBV9 and TRBJ1-2; D call uncertain. Looked up from germline, CDR1 is SGDLS and CDR2 is YYNGEE. The CDR3 loop spans 11 amino acids. Trimming took off 4 bases at V and 7 bases at J, with 8 bases between the two ends. The CDR3 loop is CASSSPGGYTF. The CDR3 DNA reads TGTGCCAGCAGCTCCCCTGGTGGCTACACCTTC.

The V gene is TRBV30, the J gene TRBJ2-1; the match to TRBD1 covers 8 bases. Per germline, CDR1 GTSNPN and CDR2 SVGIG (reference sequence). The CDR3 totals 12 residues. Trimming took 4 bases from V and 8 from J; bases not matched to a gene: 4. The CDR3 coding sequence is TGTGCCTGGAATCCAGGGGGCGATGAGCAGTTCTTC. Translation: CAWNPGGDEQFF.

The genes are TRBV30 and TRBJ2-2; 11 bases match TRBD2. V shed 5 bases and J 3 bases; nucleotides not matched to a gene: 8. The V gene's germline CDR1 is GTSNPN and CDR2 SVGIG (reference sequence). The CDR3 loop spans 16 amino acids. CDR3 sequence reads: CAWDEGLAEYTGELFF. The CDR3 DNA is TGTGCCTGGGACGAGGGACTAGCGGAATACACCGGGGAGCTGTTTTTT.

The genes are TRBV4-1 and TRBJ2-7; D not resolved. Germline CDR1 MGHRA, CDR2 YSYEKL. V was clipped by 2 bases and J by 6 bases, with 11 bases between them. The CDR3 length is 13 residues. CDR3 region: CASSQLGSGEQYF. The CDR3 bases are TGCGCCAGCAGCCAACTGGGGTCTGGCGAGCAGTACTTC.

This chain connects TRBV5-6 to TRBJ2-7; D unclear. CDR1 is SGHDT, CDR2 YYEEEE, per germline. V was cut by 0 bases and J by 7 bases, with 20 bases left in between. The CDR3 has 16 residues. CDR3 sequence: CASSLEIDLEAAEQYF. The CDR3 DNA sequence: TGTGCCAGCAGCTTGGAAATAGACCTGGAAGCTGCGGAGCAGTACTTC.

The chain employs TRBV5-1 and TRBJ1-4; possible D gene TRBD1, 6 bases. The CDR3 runs 16 residues. Trimming removed 4 bases from V and 8 bases from J, with 21 bases in between. From germline, CDR1 is SGHRS and CDR2 YFSETQ. CDR3 nucleotides: TGCGCCAGCAGCCTGTCTTACAGGGCTGGGGAAGAAAAACTGTTTTTT. Protein sequence: CASSLSYRAGEEKLFF.

The rearrangement uses TRBV6-1 and TRBJ2-1; D uncertain. Germline V gene sequence: CDR1 MNHNS, CDR2 SASEGT. V was clipped by 7 bases and J by 4 bases, with 14 bases between them. The CDR3 spans 14 residues. In nucleotides, the CDR3 is TGTGCCAGCAACGGCGAGTACGGATACAATGAGCAGTTCTTC. As protein: CASNGEYGYNEQFF.